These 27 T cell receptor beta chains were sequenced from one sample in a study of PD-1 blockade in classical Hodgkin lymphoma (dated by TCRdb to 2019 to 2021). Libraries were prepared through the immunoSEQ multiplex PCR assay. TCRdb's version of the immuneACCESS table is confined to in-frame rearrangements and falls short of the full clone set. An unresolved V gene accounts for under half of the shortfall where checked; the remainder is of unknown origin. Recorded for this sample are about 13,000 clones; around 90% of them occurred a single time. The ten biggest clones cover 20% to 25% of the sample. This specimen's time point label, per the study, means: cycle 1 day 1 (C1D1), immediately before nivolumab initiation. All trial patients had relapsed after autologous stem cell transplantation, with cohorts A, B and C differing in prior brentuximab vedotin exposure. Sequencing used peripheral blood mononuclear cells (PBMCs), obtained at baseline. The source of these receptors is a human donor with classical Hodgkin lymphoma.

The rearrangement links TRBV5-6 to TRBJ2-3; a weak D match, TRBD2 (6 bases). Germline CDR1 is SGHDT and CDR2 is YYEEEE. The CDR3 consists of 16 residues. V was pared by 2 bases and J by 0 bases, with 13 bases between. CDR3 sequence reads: CASSFLSGASTDTQYF. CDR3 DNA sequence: TGTGCCAGCAGCTTCCTTAGCGGTGCTAGCACAGATACGCAGTATTTT. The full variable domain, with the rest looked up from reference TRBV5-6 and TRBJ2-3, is DAGVTQSPTHLIKTRGQQVTLRCSPKSGHDTVSWYQQALGQGPQFIFQYYEEEERQRGNFPDRFSGHQFPNYSSELNVNALLLGDSALYLCASSFLSGASTDTQYFGPGTRLTVL.

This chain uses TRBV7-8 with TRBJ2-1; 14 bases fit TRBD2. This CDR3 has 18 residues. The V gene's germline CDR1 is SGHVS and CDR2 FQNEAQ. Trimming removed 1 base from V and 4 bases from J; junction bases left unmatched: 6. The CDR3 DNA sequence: TGTGCCAGCAGCTTAGGACTAGCGGGGGGGCTAGGGTACAATGAGCAGTTCTTC. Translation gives CASSLGLAGGLGYNEQFF.

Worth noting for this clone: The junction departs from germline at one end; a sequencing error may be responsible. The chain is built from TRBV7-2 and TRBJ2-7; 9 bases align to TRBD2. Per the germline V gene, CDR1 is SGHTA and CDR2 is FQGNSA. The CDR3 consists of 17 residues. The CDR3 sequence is CACSSLGSGGLWNEQYF. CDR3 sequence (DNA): TGTGCCTGCAGCTCGTTGGGGAGCGGGGGGCTCTGGAACGAGCAGTACTTC.

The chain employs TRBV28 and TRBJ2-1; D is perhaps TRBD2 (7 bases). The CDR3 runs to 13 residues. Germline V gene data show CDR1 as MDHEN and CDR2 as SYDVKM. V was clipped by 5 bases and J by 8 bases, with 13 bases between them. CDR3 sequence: CASSDRGAYEQFF. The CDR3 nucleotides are TGTGCCAGCAGTGATCGGGGGGCTTATGAGCAGTTCTTC.

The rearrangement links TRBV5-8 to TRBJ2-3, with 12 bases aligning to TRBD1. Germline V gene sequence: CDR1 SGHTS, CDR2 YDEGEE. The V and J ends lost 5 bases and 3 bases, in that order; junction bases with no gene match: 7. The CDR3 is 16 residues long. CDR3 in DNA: TGTGCCAGCAGACGGGACAGGGGGCTTGAGACAGATACGCAGTATTTT. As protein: CASRRDRGLETDTQYF.

DNA for the CDR3: TGTGCCAGCAGTCTCCCAGTGAGAGGCTACGAGCAGTACTTC. It encodes CASSLPVRGYEQYF. The chain uses TRBV28 and TRBJ2-7; D gene unclear. V was trimmed by 5 bases and J by 3 bases, leaving 14 bases between them. Germline V gives CDR1 MDHEN, CDR2 SYDVKM. The CDR3 spans 14 residues.

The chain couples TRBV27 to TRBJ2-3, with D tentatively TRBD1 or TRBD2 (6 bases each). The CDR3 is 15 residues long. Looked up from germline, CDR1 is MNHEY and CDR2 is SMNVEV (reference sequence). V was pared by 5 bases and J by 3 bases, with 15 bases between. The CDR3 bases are TGTGCCAGCAGTCACTACCCGGGGGCTACAGATACGCAGTATTTT. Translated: CASSHYPGATDTQYF.

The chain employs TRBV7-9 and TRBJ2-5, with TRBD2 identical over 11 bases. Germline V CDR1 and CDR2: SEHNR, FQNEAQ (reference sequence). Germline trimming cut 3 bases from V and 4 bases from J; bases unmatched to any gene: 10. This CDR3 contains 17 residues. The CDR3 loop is CASSFSGRALSGETQYF. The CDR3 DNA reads TGTGCCAGCAGCTTTAGCGGGAGGGCCCTCAGTGGAGAGACCCAGTACTTC.

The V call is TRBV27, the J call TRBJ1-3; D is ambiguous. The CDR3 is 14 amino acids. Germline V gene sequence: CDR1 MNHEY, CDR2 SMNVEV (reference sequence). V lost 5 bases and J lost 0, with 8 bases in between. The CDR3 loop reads CASSPQNSGNTIYF. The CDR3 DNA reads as TGTGCCAGCAGTCCGCAGAACTCTGGAAACACCATATATTTT.

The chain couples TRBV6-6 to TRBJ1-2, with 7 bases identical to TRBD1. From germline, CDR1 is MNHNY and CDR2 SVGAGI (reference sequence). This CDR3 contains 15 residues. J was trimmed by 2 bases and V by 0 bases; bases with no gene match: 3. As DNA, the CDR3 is TGTGCCAGCAGTTACTCAGGGGGCTTCAACTATGGCTACACCTTC. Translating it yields CASSYSGGFNYGYTF.

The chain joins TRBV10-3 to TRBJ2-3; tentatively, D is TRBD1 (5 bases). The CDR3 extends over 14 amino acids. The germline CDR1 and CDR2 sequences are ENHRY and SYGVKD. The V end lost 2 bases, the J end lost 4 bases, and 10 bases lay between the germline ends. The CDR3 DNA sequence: TGTGCCATCAGTGAGAGTGTAGGGGCAGATACGCAGTATTTT. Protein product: CAISESVGADTQYF.

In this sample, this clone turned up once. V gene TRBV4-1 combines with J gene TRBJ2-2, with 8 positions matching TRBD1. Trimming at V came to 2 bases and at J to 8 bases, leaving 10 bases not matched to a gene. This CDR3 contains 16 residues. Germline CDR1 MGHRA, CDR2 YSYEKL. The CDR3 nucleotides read TGCGCCAGCAGCCAACCTGGACAGGGATTGCGAGGGGAGCTGTTTTTT. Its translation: CASSQPGQGLRGELFF.

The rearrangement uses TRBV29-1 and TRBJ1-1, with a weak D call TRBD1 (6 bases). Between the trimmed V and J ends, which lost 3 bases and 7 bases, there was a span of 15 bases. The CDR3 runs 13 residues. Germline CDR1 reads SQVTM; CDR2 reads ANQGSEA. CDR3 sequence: CSVDVRGDGEAFF. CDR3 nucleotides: TGCAGCGTTGACGTCAGGGGTGATGGTGAAGCTTTCTTT.

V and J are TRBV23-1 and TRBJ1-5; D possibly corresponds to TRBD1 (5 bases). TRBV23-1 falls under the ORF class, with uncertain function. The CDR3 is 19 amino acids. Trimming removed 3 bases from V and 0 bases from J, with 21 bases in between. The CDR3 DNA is TGCGCCAGCAGTCAGGCCGGGACGGGATCCGTCCTTAGCAATCAGCCCCAGCATTTT. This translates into CASSQAGTGSVLSNQPQHF.

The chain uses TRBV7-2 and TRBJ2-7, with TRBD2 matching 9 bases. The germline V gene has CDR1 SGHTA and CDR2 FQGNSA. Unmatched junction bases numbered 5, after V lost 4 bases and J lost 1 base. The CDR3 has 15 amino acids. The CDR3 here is CASSSGLAASYEQYF. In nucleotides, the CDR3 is TGTGCCAGCAGCTCGGGACTAGCCGCTTCCTACGAGCAGTACTTC.

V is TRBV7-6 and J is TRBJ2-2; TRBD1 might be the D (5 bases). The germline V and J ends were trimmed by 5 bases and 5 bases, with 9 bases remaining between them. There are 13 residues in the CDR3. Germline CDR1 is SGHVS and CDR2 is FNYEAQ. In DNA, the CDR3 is TGTGCCAGCAGCCTATACAGGACCGGGGAGCTGTTTTTT. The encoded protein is CASSLYRTGELFF.

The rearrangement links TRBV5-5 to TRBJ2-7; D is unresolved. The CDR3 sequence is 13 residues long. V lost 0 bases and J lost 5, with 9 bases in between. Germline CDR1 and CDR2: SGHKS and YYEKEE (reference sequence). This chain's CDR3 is CASSLGGLDEQYF. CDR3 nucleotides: TGTGCCAGCAGCTTGGGGGGTCTAGACGAGCAGTACTTC.

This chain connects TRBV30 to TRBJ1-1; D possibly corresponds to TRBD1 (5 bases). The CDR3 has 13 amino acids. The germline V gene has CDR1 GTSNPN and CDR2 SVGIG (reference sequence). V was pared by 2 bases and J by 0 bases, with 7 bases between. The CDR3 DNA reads TGTGCCTGGAGTAGAGGGGTGAACACTGAAGCTTTCTTT. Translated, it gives CAWSRGVNTEAFF.

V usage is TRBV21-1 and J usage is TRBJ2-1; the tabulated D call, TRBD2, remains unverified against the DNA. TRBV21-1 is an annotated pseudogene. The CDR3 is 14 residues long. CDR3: CASSTGGRYNEQFF. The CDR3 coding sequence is TGTGCCAGCAGTACGGGCGGGCGGTACAATGAGCAGTTCTTC.

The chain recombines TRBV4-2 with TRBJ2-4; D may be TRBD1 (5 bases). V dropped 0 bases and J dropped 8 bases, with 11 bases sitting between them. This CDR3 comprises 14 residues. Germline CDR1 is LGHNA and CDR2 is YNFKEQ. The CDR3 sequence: CASSQESARDIQYF. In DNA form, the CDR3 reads TGTGCCAGCAGCCAAGAATCCGCCAGGGACATTCAGTACTTC.

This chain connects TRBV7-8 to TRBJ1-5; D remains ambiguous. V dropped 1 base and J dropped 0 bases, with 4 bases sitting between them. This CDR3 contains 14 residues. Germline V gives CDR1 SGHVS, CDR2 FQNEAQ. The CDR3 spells CASSLVYSNQPQHF. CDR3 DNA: TGTGCCAGCAGCTTAGTGTATAGCAATCAGCCCCAGCATTTT.

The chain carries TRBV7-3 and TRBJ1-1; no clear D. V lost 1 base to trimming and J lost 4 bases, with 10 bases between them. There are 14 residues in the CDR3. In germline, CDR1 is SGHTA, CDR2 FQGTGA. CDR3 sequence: CASSLKSGRTEAFF. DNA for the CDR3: TGTGCCAGCAGCTTAAAAAGTGGACGCACTGAAGCTTTCTTT.

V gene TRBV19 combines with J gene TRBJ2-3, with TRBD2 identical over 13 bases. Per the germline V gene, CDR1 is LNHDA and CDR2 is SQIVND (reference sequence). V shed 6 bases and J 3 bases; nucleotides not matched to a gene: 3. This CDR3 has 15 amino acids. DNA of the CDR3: TGTGCCAGTAGGGGACTAGCGGGAAGGACAGATACGCAGTATTTT. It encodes CASRGLAGRTDTQYF.

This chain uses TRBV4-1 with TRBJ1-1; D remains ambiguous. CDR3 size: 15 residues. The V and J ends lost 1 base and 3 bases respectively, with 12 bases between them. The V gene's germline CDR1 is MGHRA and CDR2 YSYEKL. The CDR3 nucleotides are TGCGCCAGCAGCCAAGCATGGGTCGGAGACACTGAAGCTTTCTTT. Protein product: CASSQAWVGDTEAFF.

CDR3 sequence: CAISDSGRARSTDTQYF. As DNA, the CDR3 is TGTGCCATCAGTGATAGCGGGAGGGCTCGTAGCACAGATACGCAGTATTTT. The V and J genes are TRBV10-3 and TRBJ2-3, with 11 bases fitting TRBD2. J lost 0 bases, V lost 3 bases, and 5 bases had no gene match. CDR3 length: 17 residues. Germline V gene sequence: CDR1 ENHRY, CDR2 SYGVKD.

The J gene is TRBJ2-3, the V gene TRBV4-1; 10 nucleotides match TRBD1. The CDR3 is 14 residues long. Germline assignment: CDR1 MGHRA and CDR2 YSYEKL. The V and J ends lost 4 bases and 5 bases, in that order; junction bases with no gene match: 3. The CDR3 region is CASSRQGAEDTQYF. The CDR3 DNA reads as TGCGCCAGCAGCCGACAGGGGGCGGAAGATACGCAGTATTTT.

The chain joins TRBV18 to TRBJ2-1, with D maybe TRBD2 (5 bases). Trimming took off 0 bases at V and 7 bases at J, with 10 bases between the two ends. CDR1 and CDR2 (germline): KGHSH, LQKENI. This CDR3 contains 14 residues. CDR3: CASSPPDSRNEQFF. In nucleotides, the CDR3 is TGTGCCAGCTCACCACCGGACTCTCGTAATGAGCAGTTCTTC.